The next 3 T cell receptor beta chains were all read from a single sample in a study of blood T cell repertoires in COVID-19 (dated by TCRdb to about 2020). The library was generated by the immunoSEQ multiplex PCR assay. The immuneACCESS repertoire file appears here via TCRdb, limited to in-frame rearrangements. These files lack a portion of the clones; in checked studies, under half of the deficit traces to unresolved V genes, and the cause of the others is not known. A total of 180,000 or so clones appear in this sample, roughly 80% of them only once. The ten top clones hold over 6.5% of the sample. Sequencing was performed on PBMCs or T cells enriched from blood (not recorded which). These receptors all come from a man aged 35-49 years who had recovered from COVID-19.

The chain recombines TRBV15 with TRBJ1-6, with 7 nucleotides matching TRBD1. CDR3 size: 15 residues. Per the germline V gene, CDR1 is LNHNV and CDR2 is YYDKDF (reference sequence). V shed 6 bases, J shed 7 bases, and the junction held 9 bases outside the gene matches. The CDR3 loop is CATRAQGKSNSPLHF. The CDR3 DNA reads TGTGCCACCAGGGCACAGGGGAAAAGCAATTCACCCCTCCACTTT.

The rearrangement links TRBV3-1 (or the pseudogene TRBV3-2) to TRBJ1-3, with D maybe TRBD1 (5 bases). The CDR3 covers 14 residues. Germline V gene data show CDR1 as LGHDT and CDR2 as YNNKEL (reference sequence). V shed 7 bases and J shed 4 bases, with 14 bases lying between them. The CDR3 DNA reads TGTGCCAGCACCACCACAGGTTCCGGAAACACCATATATTTT. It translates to CASTTTGSGNTIYF.

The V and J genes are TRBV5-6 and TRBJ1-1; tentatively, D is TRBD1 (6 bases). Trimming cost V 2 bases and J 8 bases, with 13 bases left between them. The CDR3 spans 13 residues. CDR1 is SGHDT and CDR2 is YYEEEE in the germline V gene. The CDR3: CASSFGRTGEAFF. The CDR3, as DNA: TGTGCCAGCAGCTTCGGGCGTACAGGGGAAGCTTTCTTT.